One sample yielded the 16 T cell receptor beta chains listed below, sequenced in a study of T cell repertoires in cytomegalovirus infection. TCRdb reprocessed the reads with MiXCR, giving one entry per CDR3 protein. The sample lists over 100,000 distinct CDR3 sequences; roughly 9.1% were seen once. No antigen has been identified for these receptors. The specimen sequenced was PBMCs, sequenced either directly or after in vitro stimulation (not recorded which). The receptors were sampled from a human donor in good health (CMV status not recorded). Some clones in this sample may be carry-over from other donors' samples.

This clonotype appeared a few times. J is TRBJ1-1 and V is TRBV28; D not resolved. CDR1 MDHEN and CDR2 SYDVKM come from the germline V gene. V was trimmed by 11 bases and J by 0 bases, leaving 16 bases between them. The CDR3 length is 14 residues. CDR3 nucleotide sequence: TGTGCCCTCGCGGGCTCCGGGGTGAACACTGAAGCTTTCTTT. It encodes CALAGSGVNTEAFF.

This chain uses TRBV24-1 with TRBJ2-2; D is undetermined. Looked up from germline, CDR1 is KGHDR and CDR2 is SFDVKD. The CDR3 is 14 amino acids. V lost 5 bases and J 4 bases, leaving 10 bases between the germline ends. CDR3 nucleotide sequence: TGTGCCACCAGTGGAAAGGGAATCACCGGGGAGCTGTTTTTT. Translated: CATSGKGITGELFF.

This clonotype was picked up many times. The V call is TRBV27, the J call TRBJ1-3; maybe TRBD1 (6 bases). Trimming took 10 bases from V and 6 from J, leaving 19 bases between them. CDR3 length: 14 residues. Germline V gene lookup returns CDR1 MNHEY and CDR2 SMNVEV (reference sequence). The CDR3 bases are TGTGCCATCAAAGGTCCAGCGGGGGCAAACACCATATATTTT. Its translation is CAIKGPAGANTIYF.

This clonotype was recorded many times. The J gene is TRBJ1-1, the V gene TRBV19; perhaps TRBD1 as D (5 bases). The CDR3 is 13 amino acids. Germline loops: CDR1 LNHDA, CDR2 SQIVND (reference sequence). V lost 2 bases and J 7 bases, leaving 11 bases between the germline ends. In nucleotides, the CDR3 is TGTGCCAGTAGTATAAGGCAGGGCAGTGAAGCTTTCTTT. Amino acids: CASSIRQGSEAFF.

This clonotype was observed a handful of times. The junction differs from germline at one of its ends, possibly a read error. The J gene is TRBJ2-1, the V gene TRBV5-6, with unresolved D. Germline V lookup: CDR1 SGHDT, CDR2 YYEEEE. The CDR3 contains 13 residues. Here the CDR3 reads CASSLGSAEFSVF. In DNA, the CDR3 is TGTGCCAGCAGCTTGGGGTCAGCCGAATTTTCCGTCTTC.

Only a few counts were recorded for this clonotype. The CDR3 sequence: CASSPPVGANTEAFF. The CDR3 DNA reads TGTGCCAGCAGCCCGCCCGTGGGAGCCAACACTGAAGCTTTCTTT. The chain employs TRBV5-4 and TRBJ1-1; D is undetermined. The CDR3 runs to 15 residues. Germline-derived CDR1 and CDR2 are SGHNT and YYREEE (reference sequence). V was trimmed by 4 bases and J by 2 bases, leaving 15 bases between them.

This clonotype was observed a handful of times. This chain uses TRBV5-4 with TRBJ1-1; 7 nucleotides line up with TRBD1. Per the germline V gene, CDR1 is SGHNT and CDR2 is YYREEE (reference sequence). V trimming: 0 bases; J trimming: 1 base; junction bases outside the gene matches: 3. The CDR3 has 15 amino acids. The CDR3: CASSLVTGENTEAFF. In nucleotides, the CDR3 is TGTGCCAGCAGCTTGGTCACAGGGGAGAACACTGAAGCTTTCTTT.

This clonotype appeared a few times. At one end the junction does not follow the germline gene, possibly because of a read error. The chain links TRBV28 to TRBJ1-5, with D tentatively TRBD1 (5 bases). The germline V gene has CDR1 MDHEN and CDR2 SYDVKM. The CDR3 is made up of 15 amino acids. The CDR3 protein is CTSSLRGHSNQPQHF. CDR3 bases: TGTACCAGCAGTTTAAGGGGCCATAGCAATCAGCCCCAGCATTTT. Based on the CDR3 plus reference TRBV28 and TRBJ1-5, the full variable domain is DVKVTQSSRYLVKRTGEKVFLECVQDMDHENMFWYRQDPGLGLRLIYFSYDVKMKEKGDIPEGYSVSREKKERFSLILESASTNQTSMYLCTSSLRGHSNQPQHFGDGTRLSIL.

The sample holds many counts of this clonotype. V and J are TRBV6-1 and TRBJ2-1; D may be TRBD1 or TRBD2 (6 bases each). CDR3 length: 14 residues. Trimming removed 7 bases at V and 7 bases at J, with 17 bases between. CDR1 is MNHNS and CDR2 is SASEGT in the germline V gene. CDR3 region: CASNTLARGNEQFF. DNA of the CDR3: TGTGCCAGCAACACCCTAGCGAGGGGGAATGAGCAGTTCTTC.

This clonotype came up a few times. The genes are TRBV5-1 and TRBJ2-1; D is unresolved. The CDR3 sequence is 14 residues long. Germline V gene lookup returns CDR1 SGHRS and CDR2 YFSETQ. Trimming shortened V by 0 bases and J by 4 bases, and 8 bases separated the two germline ends. Here the CDR3 reads CASSLANSYNEQFF. CDR3 sequence (DNA): TGCGCCAGCAGCTTGGCGAACAGTTACAATGAGCAGTTCTTC.

The chain has TRBV30 and TRBJ2-6; TRBD1 aligns across 10 bases. V dropped 3 bases and J dropped 1; count of bases not matched to a gene: 0. In germline, CDR1 is GTSNPN, CDR2 SVGIG (reference sequence). This CDR3 comprises 15 residues. The CDR3 here is CAWRDRGSGANVLTF. The CDR3 DNA follows: TGTGCCTGGAGGGACAGGGGGTCTGGGGCCAACGTCCTGACTTTC.

This clonotype has more than one count but fewer than ten. This chain connects TRBV15 to TRBJ2-5, with D possibly TRBD2 on 6 matching bases. Germline-derived CDR1 and CDR2 are LNHNV and YYDKDF (reference sequence). V lost 0 bases, J lost 1 base, and 12 bases lay in between. The CDR3 runs to 16 residues. CDR3 region: CATSRDRGGVQETQYF. In DNA form, the CDR3 reads TGTGCCACCAGCAGAGATCGGGGAGGAGTCCAAGAGACCCAGTACTTC.

This clonotype appeared many times. J is TRBJ2-6 and V is TRBV19; perhaps TRBD1 as D (5 bases). Per the germline V gene, CDR1 is LNHDA and CDR2 is SQIVND (reference sequence). This CDR3 is 15 amino acids long. Deletions cut 5 bases from V and 0 bases from J, with 8 bases between. The CDR3 DNA is TGTGCCAGTAGTCAGGGAACCTCTGGGGCCAACGTCCTGACTTTC. Protein: CASSQGTSGANVLTF.

The DNA for the CDR3 is TGCGCCAGCAGCTTGCAGGGCGGGGGCACTGAAGCTTTCTTT. This translates into CASSLQGGGTEAFF. J is TRBJ1-1 and V is TRBV5-1; D is possibly TRBD1 (5 bases). This CDR3 spans 14 amino acids. CDR1 and CDR2 from the germline V gene are SGHRS and YFSETQ. Trimming cost V 1 base and J 4 bases, with 11 bases left between them.

Remarks on this clonotype: A single base separates this from a much larger clone, so it may be a read error. V usage is TRBV7-2 and J usage is TRBJ2-1; 9 bases fit TRBD2. CDR1 is SGHTA and CDR2 is FQGNSA in the germline V gene. The junction had 12 bases not matched to a gene; V was cut back by 0 bases and J by 9 bases. This CDR3 comprises 17 residues. The CDR3 coding sequence is TGTGCCAGCAGCTTAGCGCGGGCTAGCGGGATTTGTGCTGAGCAGTTCTTC. This sequence encodes CASSLARASGICAEQFF.

The chain recombines TRBV7-2 with TRBJ1-2, with 8 bases fitting TRBD1. There are 16 residues in the CDR3. The germline gives CDR1 SGHTA, CDR2 FQGNSA. Losses at the gene ends were 4 bases for V and 8 bases for J; bases not matched to a gene: 15. This CDR3 is CASSWGLTGERRGYTF. The CDR3 DNA reads as TGTGCCAGCAGCTGGGGATTGACAGGGGAAAGGAGGGGCTACACCTTC.